A selection of T cell receptor beta chains follows, all from one sample in a study of regulatory T cells in long-lasting Graves disease. Each CDR3 protein is one row after TCRdb ran MiXCR on the multiplex PCR reads. There are about 440,000 distinct CDR3 sequences in the sample; 16% occur only once, and 23% lies in the top ten. This same sample was also part of a study on T cells in Graves' hyperthyroidism and ophthalmopathy.

Sequenced material: peripheral blood mononuclear cells (PBMCs), taken at new diagnosis, from a patient treated with antithyroid drugs. These receptors all come from a woman younger than 35 with Graves disease. Each CDR3 is given with its conserved first and last residue. A D gene is named only where the DNA matches it firmly. Clone sizes are given selectively: once, few, many, or a class where the clone is expanded.

d_call | j_call | clone_size | v_call | cdr3_aa | cdr3_nt
- | TRBJ2-2 | few | TRBV20-1 | CSARRREYTGELFF | TGCAGTGCTAGACGTCGGGAGTACACCGGGGAGCTGTTTTTT
TRBD2 | TRBJ2-1 | many | TRBV12-3/TRBV12-4 | CASSPGASGREQFF | TGTGCCAGCAGCCCCGGGGCTAGCGGCCGTGAGCAGTTCTTC
- | TRBJ2-5 | - | TRBV14 | CASSQRGTVPGTQYF | TGTGCCAGCAGCCAAAGGGGGACGGTACCCGGGACCCAGTACTTC
- | TRBJ1-6 | few | TRBV5-6 | CASSLGGRSYSPLHF | TGTGCCAGCAGCTTGGGAGGCAGAAGCTATTCACCCCTCCACTTT
TRBD2 | TRBJ2-1 | - | TRBV27 | CASSLISGVNEQFF | TGTGCCAGCAGTTTGATTAGCGGGGTCAATGAGCAGTTCTTC
TRBD1 | TRBJ2-5 | - | TRBV13 | CASSLVGDRGQETQYF | TGTGCCAGCAGCTTAGTAGGGGACAGGGGCCAAGAGACCCAGTACTTC
TRBD2 | TRBJ2-1 | many | TRBV3-1 | CASSHEGGIDEQFF | TGTGCCAGCAGCCATGAGGGAGGGATCGATGAGCAGTTCTTC
TRBD2 | TRBJ2-1 | many | TRBV29-1 | CSVVLGTSVMNEQFF | TGCAGCGTTGTTTTGGGGACTAGCGTGATGAATGAGCAGTTCTTC
- | TRBJ1-3 | - | TRBV12-3/TRBV12-4 | CASSWVSSGNTIYF | TGTGCCAGCAGTTGGGTCTCCTCTGGAAACACCATATATTTT
TRBD2 | TRBJ2-1 | - | TRBV5-1 | CASSSGTSGGRNEQFF | TGCGCCAGCAGCTCCGGGACTAGCGGGGGGCGGAATGAGCAGTTCTTC
TRBD1 | TRBJ1-3 | - | TRBV5-1 | CASSPDRAVNTIYF | TGCGCCAGCAGCCCGGACAGGGCCGTAAACACCATATATTTT
TRBD1 | TRBJ1-2 | many | TRBV7-9 | CASSPPGTGHYGYTF | TGTGCCAGCAGCCCCCCAGGGACAGGGCACTATGGCTACACCTTC
TRBD1 | TRBJ2-1 | many | TRBV29-1 | CSVGGQRDRNGNEQFF | TGCAGCGTTGGGGGGCAAAGGGACAGGAATGGCAATGAGCAGTTCTTC
- | TRBJ2-5 | few | TRBV7-9 | CASSLSFRSGSKETQYF | TGTGCCAGCAGCTTGAGTTTTAGATCCGGGTCCAAAGAGACCCAGTACTTC
TRBD2 | TRBJ2-3 | many | TRBV9 | CASSVVSGTSDTQYF | TGTGCCAGCAGCGTAGTAAGCGGGACGTCAGATACGCAGTATTTT
TRBD2 | TRBJ2-1 | many | TRBV2 | CASTGLAGGPINEQFF | TGTGCCAGCACCGGCTTAGCGGGAGGGCCAATCAATGAGCAGTTCTTC
- | TRBJ1-2 | many | TRBV7-3 | CASSPDGPRSSYGYTF | TGTGCCAGCAGTCCTGATGGCCCCAGGTCGTCCTATGGCTACACCTTC
TRBD2 | TRBJ2-1 | many | TRBV6-2/TRBV6-3 | CASLSLAGGPSGYEQFF | TGTGCCAGCTTATCGCTAGCGGGAGGGCCTAGTGGCTATGAGCAGTTCTTC
TRBD2 | TRBJ2-1 | many | TRBV3-1 | CASSQAGIAGVEQFF | TGTGCCAGCAGCCAAGCTGGAATAGCGGGAGTGGAGCAGTTCTTC
- | TRBJ1-6 | few | TRBV7-9 | CASTSFLDRNSPLHF | TGTGCCAGCACCTCCTTTCTGGACAGAAATTCACCCCTCCACTTT
TRBD1 | TRBJ2-1 | - | TRBV7-8 | CASSLGGSQGDFEQFF | TGTGCCAGCAGCTTAGGTGGGAGTCAGGGGGATTTCGAGCAGTTCTTC
- | TRBJ2-1 | many | TRBV2 | CASRVAEGAYNEQFF | TGTGCCAGCAGGGTAGCGGAAGGGGCCTACAATGAGCAGTTCTTC
- | TRBJ2-2 | few | TRBV20-1 | CSARRFAGELFF | TGCAGTGCTAGAAGGTTTGCCGGGGAGCTGTTTTTT
- | TRBJ2-6 | - | TRBV7-9 | CASSSLEAAGANVLTF | TGTGCCAGCAGCTCGCTGGAGGCGGCTGGGGCCAACGTCCTGACTTTC
- | TRBJ2-6 | - | TRBV30 | CAWRVQGAGANVLTF | TGTGCCTGGAGAGTTCAGGGCGCTGGGGCCAACGTCCTGACTTTC
- | TRBJ1-3 | many | TRBV12-3/TRBV12-4 | CASSFNVRGTPGNTIYF | TGTGCCAGCAGTTTTAATGTCCGCGGGACACCTGGAAACACCATATATTTT
- | TRBJ2-5 | - | TRBV7-8 | CASSFYICSATHGTSGRKTQYF | -
- | TRBJ2-6 | - | TRBV6-1 | CASSPQWVWYGANVLTF | TGTGCCAGCAGCCCTCAGTGGGTTTGGTATGGGGCCAACGTCCTGACTTTC
TRBD1 | TRBJ1-2 | many | TRBV20-1 | CSADESGQITGYTF | TGCAGTGCGGACGAGTCGGGACAGATAACCGGCTACACCTTC
TRBD1 | TRBJ2-7 | many | TRBV5-1 | CASSIDRAYEQYF | TGTGCCAGCAGCATTGACAGGGCCTACGAGCAGTACTTC
TRBD2 | TRBJ2-1 | many | TRBV7-2 | CASSLSGGRNEQFF | TGTGCCAGCAGCCTCAGCGGGGGGCGGAATGAGCAGTTCTTC
- | TRBJ2-7 | few | TRBV28 | CASSSAGFSYEQYF | TGTGCCAGCAGTTCGGCAGGGTTCTCCTACGAGCAGTACTTC
TRBD1 | TRBJ1-1 | many | TRBV30 | CAWTVKKGAAFF | TGTGCCTGGACGGTTAAGAAGGGGGCCGCTTTCTTT
- | TRBJ2-1 | few | TRBV5-4 | CASSFQGSSEQFF | TGTGCCAGCAGTTTCCAGGGGAGCAGTGAGCAGTTCTTC
- | TRBJ2-1 | - | TRBV4-1 | CASSFSRISEQFF | TGCGCCAGCAGCTTTTCCCGTATCAGTGAGCAGTTCTTC
TRBD2 | TRBJ2-7 | many | TRBV20-1 | CSAPTSGRTYEQYF | TGCAGTGCGCCGACTAGCGGGAGAACCTACGAGCAGTACTTC
- | TRBJ2-7 | - | TRBV7-3 | CASSFGGETSYEQYF | TGTGCCAGCAGCTTTGGCGGGGAAACCTCCTACGAGCAGTACTTC
- | TRBJ1-2 | - | TRBV27 | CASSLFSGRKAYGYTF | TGTGCCAGCAGTTTATTTTCGGGACGGAAAGCCTATGGCTACACCTTC
TRBD2 | TRBJ2-1 | - | TRBV20-1 | CSARFLAGGGAAIEQFF | TGCAGTGCTAGATTCCTAGCGGGAGGAGGAGCGGCAATAGAGCAGTTCTTC
- | TRBJ2-1 | few | TRBV7-3 | CASSTLDSGTEQFF | TGTGCCAGCAGCACCCTCGATAGCGGAACCGAGCAGTTCTTC
- | TRBJ2-6 | few | TRBV9 | CASSVGVSGANVLTF | TGTGCCAGCAGCGTAGGTGTCTCTGGGGCCAACGTCCTGACTTTC
- | TRBJ2-7 | many | TRBV12-3/TRBV12-4 | CASSLNRVGEQYF | TGTGCCAGCAGTCTCAACAGGGTTGGAGAGCAGTACTTC
- | TRBJ2-2 | - | TRBV12-3/TRBV12-4 | CASSLVASGELFF | TGTGCCAGCAGTTTAGTAGCTAGCGGGGAGCTGTTTTTT
TRBD2 | TRBJ2-3 | many | TRBV7-9 | CASSFGLADSTDTQYF | TGTGCCAGCAGCTTCGGACTAGCGGATAGCACAGATACGCAGTATTTT
- | TRBJ1-4 | few | TRBV25-1 | CASSPGRGREKLFF | TGTGCCAGCAGTCCCGGCAGGGGTCGTGAAAAACTGTTTTTT